This entry lists 6 T cell receptor beta chains sequenced from one sample in a study of blood T cell repertoires in COVID-19. TCRdb's copy holds only in-frame clones and misses some; the assay was immunoSEQ multiplex PCR. The repertoire has 200,000 to 250,000 clones, 70% to 90% of them found once; the top ten carry roughly 2.5%. The sequenced sample was peripheral blood. The receptors derive from a man aged 25-45 years with COVID-19, enrolled during active disease.

The chain links TRBV15 to TRBJ2-7; possible D gene TRBD2, 5 bases. V lost 1 base and J lost 1, with 8 bases in between. The CDR3 runs 14 residues. Germline V lookup: CDR1 LNHNV, CDR2 YYDKDF (reference sequence). For the CDR3, the DNA is TGTGCCACCAGCAGAGGTTCGGGGTCCTACGAGCAGTACTTC. Protein: CATSRGSGSYEQYF. The entire variable domain, with the rest obtained from reference TRBV15 and TRBJ2-7, is as follows: DAMVIQNPRYQVTQFGKPVTLSCSQTLNHNVMYWYQQKSSQAPKLLFHYYDKDFNNEADTPDNFQSRRPNTSFCFLDIRSPGLGDTAMYLCATSRGSGSYEQYFGPGTRLTVT.

This clone was seen only a few times. J is TRBJ2-2 and V is TRBV12-3 or TRBV12-4, with D uncertain. Trimming took off 6 bases at V and 6 bases at J, with 11 bases between the two ends. CDR3 length equals 13 residues. The DNA of the CDR3 is TGTGCCAGCAGCTTGATAGTGGCCGGGGAGCTGTTTTTT. Translation gives CASSLIVAGELFF.

The chain has TRBV9 and TRBJ2-3; TRBD2 is a possible D gene (5 bases). This CDR3 comprises 16 residues. V lost 1 base and J lost 0, with 12 bases in between. Germline loops: CDR1 SGDLS, CDR2 YYNGEE. For the CDR3, the DNA is TGTGCCAGCAGCGTATTAGCGAGGAGTAGCACAGATACGCAGTATTTT. Amino acid sequence: CASSVLARSSTDTQYF.

This sequence joins TRBV10-3 and TRBJ1-4; D is uncertain. This CDR3 comprises 12 residues. Germline lookup yields CDR1 ENHRY and CDR2 SYGVKD. V shed 11 bases and J shed 6 bases, with 13 bases lying between them. This chain's CDR3 is CAVGGQDEKLFF. The CDR3 DNA reads as TGTGCCGTCGGTGGGCAGGATGAAAAACTGTTTTTT.

V usage is TRBV7-9 and J usage is TRBJ1-1, with 7 bases that match TRBD1. CDR3 size: 17 residues. J lost 1 base, V lost 1 base, and 9 bases had no gene match. Germline V gene data show CDR1 as SEHNR and CDR2 as FQNEAQ (reference sequence). CDR3 residues: CASSLEQGRTGNTEAFF. DNA for the CDR3: TGTGCCAGCAGCTTAGAACAGGGGAGGACAGGGAACACTGAAGCTTTCTTT.

This clone was found once. This sequence joins TRBV5-6 and TRBJ2-2, with 7 bases aligning to TRBD1. The ends lost 1 base at V and 4 bases at J; junction bases unmatched: 4. The CDR3 extends over 15 amino acids. CDR1 and CDR2 (germline): SGHDT, YYEEEE. The CDR3 spells CASSLQDRPTGELFF. For the CDR3, the DNA is TGTGCCAGCAGCTTGCAGGACAGGCCCACCGGGGAGCTGTTTTTT.